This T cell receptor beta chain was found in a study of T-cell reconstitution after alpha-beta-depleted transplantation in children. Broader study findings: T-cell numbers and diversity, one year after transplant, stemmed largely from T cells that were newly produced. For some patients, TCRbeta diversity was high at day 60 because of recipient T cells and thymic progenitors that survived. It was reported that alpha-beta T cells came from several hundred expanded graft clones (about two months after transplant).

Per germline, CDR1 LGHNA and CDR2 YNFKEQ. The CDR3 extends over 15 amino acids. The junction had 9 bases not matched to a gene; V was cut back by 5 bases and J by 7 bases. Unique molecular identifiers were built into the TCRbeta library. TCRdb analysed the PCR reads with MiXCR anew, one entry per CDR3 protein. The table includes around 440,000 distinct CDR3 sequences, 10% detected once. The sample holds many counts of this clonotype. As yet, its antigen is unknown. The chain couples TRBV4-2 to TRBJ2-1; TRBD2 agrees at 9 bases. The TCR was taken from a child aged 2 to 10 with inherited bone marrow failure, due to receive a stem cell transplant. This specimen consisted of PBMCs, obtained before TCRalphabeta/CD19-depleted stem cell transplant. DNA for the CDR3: TGTGCCAGCAGCTCCAAGAGGCTAGCGGGAAATGAGCAGTTCTTC. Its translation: CASSSKRLAGNEQFF.